This T cell receptor (beta chain) stems from a study of T cell changes during pregnancy in multiple sclerosis. Repertoires were generated with immunoSEQ multiplex PCR, while TCRdb's copy carries only in-frame clones and drops some. The sample has roughly 35,000 clones, approximately 85% seen once. Sample: CD4+ T cells from peripheral blood mononuclear cells, taken before pregnancy. The sequence was obtained from a female donor with multiple sclerosis, enrolled in a pregnancy study.

CDR3 coding DNA: TGTGCCAGCAGCTTGTTTGGGGCGACTAGCGGGATCTACGAGCAGTACTTC. Translation: CASSLFGATSGIYEQYF. J is TRBJ2-7 and V is TRBV5-6, with 11 bases matching TRBD2. The CDR3 runs to 17 residues. Germline V gene sequence: CDR1 SGHDT, CDR2 YYEEEE. The junction had 9 bases not matched to a gene; V was cut back by 1 base and J by 3 bases.